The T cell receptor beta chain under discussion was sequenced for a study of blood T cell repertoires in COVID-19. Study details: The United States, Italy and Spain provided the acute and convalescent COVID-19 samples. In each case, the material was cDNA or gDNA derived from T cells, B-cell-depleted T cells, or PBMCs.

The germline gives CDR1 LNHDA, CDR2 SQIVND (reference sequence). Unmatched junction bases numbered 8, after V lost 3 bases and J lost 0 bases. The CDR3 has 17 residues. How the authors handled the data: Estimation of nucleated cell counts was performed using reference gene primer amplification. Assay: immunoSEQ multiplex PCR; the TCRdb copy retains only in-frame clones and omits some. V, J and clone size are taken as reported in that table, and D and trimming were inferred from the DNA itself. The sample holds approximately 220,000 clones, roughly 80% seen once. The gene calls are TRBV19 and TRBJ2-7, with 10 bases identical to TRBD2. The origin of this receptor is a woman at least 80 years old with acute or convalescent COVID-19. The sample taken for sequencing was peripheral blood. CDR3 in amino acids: CASSINLAGATSYEQYF. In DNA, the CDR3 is TGTGCCAGTAGTATCAACCTAGCGGGGGCTACCTCCTACGAGCAGTACTTC.